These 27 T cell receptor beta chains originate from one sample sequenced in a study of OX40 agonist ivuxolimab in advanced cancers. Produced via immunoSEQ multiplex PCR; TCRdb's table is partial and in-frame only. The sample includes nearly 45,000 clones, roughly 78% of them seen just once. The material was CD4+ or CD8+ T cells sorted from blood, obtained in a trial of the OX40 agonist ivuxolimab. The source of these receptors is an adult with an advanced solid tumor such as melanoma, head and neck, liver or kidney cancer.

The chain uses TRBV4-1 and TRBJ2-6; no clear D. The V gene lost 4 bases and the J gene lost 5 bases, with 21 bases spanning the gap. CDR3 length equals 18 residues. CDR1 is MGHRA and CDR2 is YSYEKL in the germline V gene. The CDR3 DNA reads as TGCGCCAGCAGCCTTTACAGCGAACCACAAAGTCGGGCCAACGTCCTGACTTTC. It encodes CASSLYSEPQSRANVLTF.

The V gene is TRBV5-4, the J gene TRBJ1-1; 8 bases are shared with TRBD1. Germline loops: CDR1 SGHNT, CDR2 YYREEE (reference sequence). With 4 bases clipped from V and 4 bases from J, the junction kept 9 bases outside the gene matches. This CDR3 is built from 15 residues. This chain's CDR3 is CASSGRGQGPTEAFF. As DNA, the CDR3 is TGTGCCAGCAGCGGAAGAGGACAGGGTCCCACTGAAGCTTTCTTT.

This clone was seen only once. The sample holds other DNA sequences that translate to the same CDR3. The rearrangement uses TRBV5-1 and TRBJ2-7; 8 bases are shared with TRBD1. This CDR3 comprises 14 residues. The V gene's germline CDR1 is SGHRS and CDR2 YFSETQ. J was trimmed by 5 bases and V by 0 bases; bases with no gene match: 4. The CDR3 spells CASSLGTGRDEQYF. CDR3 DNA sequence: TGCGCCAGCAGCTTGGGGACAGGGAGAGACGAGCAGTACTTC. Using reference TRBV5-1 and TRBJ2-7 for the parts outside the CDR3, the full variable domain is KAGVTQTPRYLIKTRGQQVTLSCSPISGHRSVSWYQQTPGQGLQFLFEYFSETQRNKGNFPGRFSGRQFSNSRSEMNVSTLELGDSALYLCASSLGTGRDEQYFGPGTRLTVT.

In DNA form, the CDR3 reads TGTGCCAGCAGCTTGGAGTGGACAGCTCAAGGGGCTAACTATGGCTACACCTTC. This gives the protein CASSLEWTAQGANYGYTF. This sequence joins TRBV5-4 and TRBJ1-2; D possibly corresponds to TRBD1 (6 bases). The CDR3 runs to 18 residues. Trimming left V 0 bases short and J 0 bases short, with 18 bases between. Germline V gives CDR1 SGHNT, CDR2 YYREEE (reference sequence).

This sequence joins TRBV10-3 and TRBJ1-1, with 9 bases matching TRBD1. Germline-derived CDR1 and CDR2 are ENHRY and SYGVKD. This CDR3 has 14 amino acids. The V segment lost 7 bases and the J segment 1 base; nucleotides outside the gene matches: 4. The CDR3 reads CAITEGQGNTEAFF. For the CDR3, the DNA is TGTGCCATCACCGAGGGACAGGGGAACACTGAAGCTTTCTTT.

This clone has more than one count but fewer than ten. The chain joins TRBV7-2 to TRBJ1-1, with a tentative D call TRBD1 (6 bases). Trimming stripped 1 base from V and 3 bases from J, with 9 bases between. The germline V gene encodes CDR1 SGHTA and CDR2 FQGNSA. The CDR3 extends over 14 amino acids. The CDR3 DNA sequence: TGTGCCAGCAGCTTAGAAGGGGGTGACACTGAAGCTTTCTTT. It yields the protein CASSLEGGDTEAFF.

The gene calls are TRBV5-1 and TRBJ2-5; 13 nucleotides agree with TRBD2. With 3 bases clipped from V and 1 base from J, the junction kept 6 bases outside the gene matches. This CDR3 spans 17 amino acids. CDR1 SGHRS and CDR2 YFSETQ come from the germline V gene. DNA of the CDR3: TGCGCCAGCAGCTCAAAGGGACTAGCGGGGACCCAAGAGACCCAGTACTTC. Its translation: CASSSKGLAGTQETQYF.

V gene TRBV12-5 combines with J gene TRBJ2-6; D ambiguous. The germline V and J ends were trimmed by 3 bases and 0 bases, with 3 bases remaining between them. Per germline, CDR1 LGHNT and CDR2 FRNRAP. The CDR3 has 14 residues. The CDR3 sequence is CASGLSSGANVLTF. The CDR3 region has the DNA TGTGCTAGTGGTTTATCCTCTGGGGCCAACGTCCTGACTTTC.

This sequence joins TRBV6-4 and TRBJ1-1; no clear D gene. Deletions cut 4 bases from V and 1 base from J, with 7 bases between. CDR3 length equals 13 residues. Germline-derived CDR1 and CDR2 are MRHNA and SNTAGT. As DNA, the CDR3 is TGTGCCAGCAGTGTGGAGGAGAACACTGAAGCTTTCTTT. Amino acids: CASSVEENTEAFF.

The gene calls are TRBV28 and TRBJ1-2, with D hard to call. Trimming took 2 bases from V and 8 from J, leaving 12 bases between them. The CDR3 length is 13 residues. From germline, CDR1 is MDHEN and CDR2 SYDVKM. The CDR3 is CASSLGRPPGYTF. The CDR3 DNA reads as TGTGCCAGCAGTTTAGGGCGCCCGCCGGGCTACACCTTC.

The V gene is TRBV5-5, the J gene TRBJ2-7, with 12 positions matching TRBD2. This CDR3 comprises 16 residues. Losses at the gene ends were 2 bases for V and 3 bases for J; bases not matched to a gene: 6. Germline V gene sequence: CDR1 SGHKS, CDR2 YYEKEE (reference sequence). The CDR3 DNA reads TGTGCCAGCAGCTTCGGCGGACTAGCGGGACTCTACGAGCAGTACTTC. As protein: CASSFGGLAGLYEQYF.

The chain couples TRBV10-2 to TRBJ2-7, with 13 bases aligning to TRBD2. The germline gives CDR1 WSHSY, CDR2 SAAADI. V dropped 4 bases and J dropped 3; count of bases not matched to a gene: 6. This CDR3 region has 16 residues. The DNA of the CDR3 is TGCGCCAGCAGTGGGCCGGGACTAGCGGGGAACTACGAGCAGTACTTC. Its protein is CASSGPGLAGNYEQYF.

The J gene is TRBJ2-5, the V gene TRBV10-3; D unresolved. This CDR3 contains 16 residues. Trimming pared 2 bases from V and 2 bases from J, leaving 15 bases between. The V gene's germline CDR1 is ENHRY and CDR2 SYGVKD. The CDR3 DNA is TGTGCCATCAGTGAGAAGGGTGGTGTAGGGCAAGAGACCCAGTACTTC. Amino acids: CAISEKGGVGQETQYF.

The CDR3 coding sequence is TGTGCCACCAGTGACCCCGGGACAGGGACCACCGGGGAGCTGTTTTTT. Translated, it gives CATSDPGTGTTGELFF. The V and J genes are TRBV7-6 and TRBJ2-2; 9 nucleotides agree with TRBD1. This CDR3 is 16 amino acids long. The J segment lost 4 bases and the V segment lost 10 bases, leaving 13 bases of the junction unmatched. Germline loops: CDR1 SGHVS, CDR2 FNYEAQ.

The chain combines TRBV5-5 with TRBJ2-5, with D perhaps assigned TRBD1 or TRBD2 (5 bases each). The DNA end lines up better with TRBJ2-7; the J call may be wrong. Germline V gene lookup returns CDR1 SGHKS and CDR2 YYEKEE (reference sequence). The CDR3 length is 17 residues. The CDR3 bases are TGTGCCAGCAGCTTATCCGCCGGGACCGAAAGCTCCTACGAGCAGTACTTC. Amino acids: CASSLSAGTESSYEQYF.

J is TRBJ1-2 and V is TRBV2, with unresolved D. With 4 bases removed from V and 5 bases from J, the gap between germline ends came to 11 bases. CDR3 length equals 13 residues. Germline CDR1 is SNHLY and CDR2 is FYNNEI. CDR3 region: CASSGARSYGYTF. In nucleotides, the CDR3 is TGTGCCAGCAGTGGTGCCAGGAGTTATGGCTACACCTTC.

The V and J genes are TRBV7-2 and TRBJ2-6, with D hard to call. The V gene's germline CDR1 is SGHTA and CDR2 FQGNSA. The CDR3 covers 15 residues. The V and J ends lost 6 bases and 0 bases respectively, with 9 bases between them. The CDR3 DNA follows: TGTGCCAGCAGAAACCCCACCTCTGGGGCCAACGTCCTGACTTTC. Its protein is CASRNPTSGANVLTF.

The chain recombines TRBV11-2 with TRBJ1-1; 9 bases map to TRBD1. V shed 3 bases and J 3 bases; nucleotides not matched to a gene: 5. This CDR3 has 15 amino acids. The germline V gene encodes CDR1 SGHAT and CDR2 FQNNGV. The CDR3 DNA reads TGTGCCAGCAGCTTCATACAGGGGGCAGACACTGAAGCTTTCTTT. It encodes CASSFIQGADTEAFF.

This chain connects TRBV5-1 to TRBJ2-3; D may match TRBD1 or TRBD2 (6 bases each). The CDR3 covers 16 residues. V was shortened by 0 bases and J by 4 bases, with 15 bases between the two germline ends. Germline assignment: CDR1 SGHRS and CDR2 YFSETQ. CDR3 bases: TGCGCCAGCAGCTTGGTAGGGGGGCTCTCGTCAGATACGCAGTATTTT. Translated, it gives CASSLVGGLSSDTQYF.

As DNA, the CDR3 is TGCGCCAGCAGCCCAGAAGTCCTGTACCAAGAGACCCAGTACTTC. Amino acids: CASSPEVLYQETQYF. This chain connects TRBV4-3 to TRBJ2-5, with unresolved D. Germline V gene data show CDR1 as LGHNA and CDR2 as YSLEER. V dropped 4 bases and J dropped 0 bases, with 12 bases sitting between them. The CDR3 sequence is 15 residues long.

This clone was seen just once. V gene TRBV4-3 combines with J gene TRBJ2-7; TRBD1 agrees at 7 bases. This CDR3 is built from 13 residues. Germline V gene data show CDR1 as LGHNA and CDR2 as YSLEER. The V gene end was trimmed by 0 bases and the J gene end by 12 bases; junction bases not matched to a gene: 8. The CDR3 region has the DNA TGCGCCAGCAGCCAAGATCTCGACAGGGCTGGGTACTTC. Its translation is CASSQDLDRAGYF.

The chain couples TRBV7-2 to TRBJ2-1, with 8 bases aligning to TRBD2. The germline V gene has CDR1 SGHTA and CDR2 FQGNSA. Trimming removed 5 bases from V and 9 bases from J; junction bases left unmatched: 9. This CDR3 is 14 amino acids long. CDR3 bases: TGTGCCAGCAGCGCAGGACTAGCCGAGGGTGAGCAGTTCTTC. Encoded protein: CASSAGLAEGEQFF.

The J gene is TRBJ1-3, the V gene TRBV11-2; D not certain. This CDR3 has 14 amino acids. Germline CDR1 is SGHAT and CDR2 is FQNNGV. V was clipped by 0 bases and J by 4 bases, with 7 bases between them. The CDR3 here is CASSLEREGNTIYF. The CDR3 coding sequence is TGTGCCAGCAGCTTAGAAAGGGAAGGAAACACCATATATTTT. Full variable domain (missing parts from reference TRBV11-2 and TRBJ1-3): EAGVAQSPRYKIIEKRQSVAFWCNPISGHATLYWYQQILGQGPKLLIQFQNNGVVDDSQLPKDRFSAERLKGVDSTLKIQPAKLEDSAVYLCASSLEREGNTIYFGEGSWLTVV.

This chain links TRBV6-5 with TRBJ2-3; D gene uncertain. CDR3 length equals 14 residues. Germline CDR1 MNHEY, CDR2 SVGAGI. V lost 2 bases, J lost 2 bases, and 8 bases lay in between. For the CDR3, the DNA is TGTGCCAGCAGTTACCGTGCACTCACAGATACGCAGTATTTT. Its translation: CASSYRALTDTQYF.

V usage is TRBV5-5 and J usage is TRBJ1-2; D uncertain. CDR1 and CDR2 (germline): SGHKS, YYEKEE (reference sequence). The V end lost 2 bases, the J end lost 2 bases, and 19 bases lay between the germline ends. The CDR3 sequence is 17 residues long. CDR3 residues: CASSLISPSLGNYGYTF. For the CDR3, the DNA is TGTGCCAGCAGCTTAATCTCTCCCTCGCTAGGGAACTATGGCTACACCTTC. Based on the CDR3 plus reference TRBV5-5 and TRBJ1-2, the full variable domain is DAGVTQSPTHLIKTRGQQVTLRCSPISGHKSVSWYQQVLGQGPQFIFQYYEKEERGRGNFPDRFSARQFPNYSSELNVNALLLGDSALYLCASSLISPSLGNYGYTFGSGTRLTVV.

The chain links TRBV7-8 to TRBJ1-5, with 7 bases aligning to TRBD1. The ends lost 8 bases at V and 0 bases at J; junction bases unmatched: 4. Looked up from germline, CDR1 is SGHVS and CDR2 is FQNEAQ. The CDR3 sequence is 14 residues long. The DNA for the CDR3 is TGTGCCAGCCAGGGGGGTACTAGCAATCAGCCCCAGCATTTT. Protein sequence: CASQGGTSNQPQHF.

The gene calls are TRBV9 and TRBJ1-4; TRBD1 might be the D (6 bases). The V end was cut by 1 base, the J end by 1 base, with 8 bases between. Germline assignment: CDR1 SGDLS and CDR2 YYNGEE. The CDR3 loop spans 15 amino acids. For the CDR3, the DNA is TGTGCCAGCAGCGTAAAGGGGGGAACTAATGAAAAACTGTTTTTT. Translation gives CASSVKGGTNEKLFF.